This entry is about one T cell receptor beta chain. Its specificity is unknown. UMIs accompanied the 5'RACE template switching by which TCR beta cDNA was made. TCRdb re-called the 5' RACE reads and catalogs CDR3 proteins one per entry, DNA excluded. Its table lists about 460,000 distinct CDR3 sequences. The data are from a study of T cells expressing NK-cell markers. On the study more broadly: Within the sequenced cohort of eight donors, seven exhibited HCMV seropositivity and one was seronegative.

Findings and caveats of the study: Dominant NKG2C+ clonotypes in about 6 donors made up about 1.0-7.0% of CD8+ T cells. Four donors showed these clonotypes also leading the CD3+CD56-NKG2C+ fraction.

The CDR3 runs to 16 residues. CDR1 GTSNPN and CDR2 SVGIG come from the germline V gene (reference sequence). The sample was blood T cells: a sorted CD56 or NKG2C T cell subset, CD4+ or CD8+ T cells, or bulk PBMC T cells (not recorded which). The J gene is TRBJ2-2, the V gene TRBV30; TCRdb reports TRBD1, a call that lacks DNA to check it against. The origin of this receptor is a woman aged 45 to 65 in good health. The CDR3 spells CAGTSLGRRGTGELFF.